Listed here are 3 T cell receptor beta chains from one sample, sequenced in a study of T cells in Graves' hyperthyroidism and ophthalmopathy. The investigators amplified TCR beta CDR3 regions from RNA transcripts. The HTBI set primed first-round TCR CDR3 RT-PCR. A single record per CDR3 protein comes from TCRdb applying MiXCR to the multiplex PCR reads. The table includes some 500,000 distinct CDR3 sequences, approximately 16% detected once. Sequencing was done on a sample of blood. All receptors come from a woman in her twenties or thirties with Graves' ophthalmopathy.

Turning to this clonotype: At one of its ends the junction is not consistent with the germline gene, which may arise from a read error. V gene TRBV12-3 or TRBV12-4 combines with J gene TRBJ2-1; TRBD2 matches at 8 bases. This CDR3 contains 16 residues. For the CDR3, the DNA is TGTGCCAGCAGTCTCTATAGCGGGAAGGCTTACAATGGGCAGTTCTTC. This translates into CASSLYSGKAYNGQFF.

About this clonotype: One base away lies a much larger clone, so this may be a sequencing read error. V usage is TRBV20-1 and J usage is TRBJ1-2; possibly TRBD1 for D (5 bases). The germline CDR1 and CDR2 sequences are DFQATT and SNEGSKA (reference sequence). Trimming removed 1 base at V and 8 bases at J, with 26 bases between. This CDR3 spans 17 amino acids. The chain's CDR3 is CSARGPGEGGASRGYTF. The DNA of the CDR3 is TGCAGTGCTAGAGGCCCCGGGGAGGGAGGGGCGTCACGAGGCTACACCTTC.

The genes are TRBV7-9 and TRBJ2-1; 10 bases map to TRBD2. V trimming: 5 bases; J trimming: 3 bases; junction bases outside the gene matches: 7. CDR1 is SEHNR, CDR2 FQNEAQ, per germline (reference sequence). This CDR3 has 16 residues. CDR3 loop: CASSPASGSNYNEQFF. The DNA for the CDR3 is TGTGCCAGCAGCCCCGCTAGCGGGAGTAACTACAATGAGCAGTTCTTC.